This T cell receptor beta chain originates from a study of identical twins. General study results and limits: Compared with models, monozygotic twins showed more out-of-frame TCR alpha sharing.

Germline CDR1 SGHTA, CDR2 FQGNSA. V was pared by 5 bases and J by 3 bases, with 14 bases between. The CDR3 has 14 residues. A universal primer site came from template switching; cDNA carried unique molecular identifiers. TCRdb passed the 5' RACE reads through MiXCR, listing each CDR3 protein once. Found here are 650,000 to 750,000 distinct CDR3 sequences, approximately 22% of them singletons; the top ten hold more than 4%. This clonotype was seen a few times. Its antigen remains unknown. Another study also made use of these data, one on T cells expressing NK-cell markers. That publication notes: Dominant NKG2C+ clonotypes made up about 1.0-7.5% of CD8+ T cells in several donors. The same clonotypes also predominated in the CD3+CD56-NKG2C+ fraction of a few donors.

V usage is TRBV7-2 and J usage is TRBJ2-7; D may be TRBD1 (5 bases). The TCR was taken from a woman aged 18 to 35 in good health. Sequencing was carried out using PBMCs. In DNA, the CDR3 is TGTGCCAGCAGCCCCAACTGGGGCAGCTACGAGCAGTACTTC. Its protein is CASSPNWGSYEQYF.